These 15 T cell receptor beta chains originate from one sample sequenced in a study of T cell clonality in common variable immunodeficiency. This table comes from immunoSEQ multiplex PCR, and its TCRdb copy is limited to in-frame clones, with some not included. The repertoire consists of 40,000 or so clones, none detected only once. The sequenced material came from peripheral blood mononuclear cells. The receptors come from a person aged 18 to 75 in good health.

A note on this clone: The sequence runs out 3 residues before the end of the CDR3; the remainder is reconstructed from the germline J gene. The chain recombines TRBV18 with TRBJ2-7; 9 bases are shared with TRBD1. The V gene end was trimmed by 3 bases and the J gene end by 6 bases; junction bases not matched to a gene: 12. Germline CDR1 is KGHSH and CDR2 is LQKENI. CDR3 size: 16 residues. The part of the CDR3 DNA that was read is TGTGCCAGCTCACCCCGCCGACAGGGGGAGGCGGGCGAG. As protein: CASSPRRQGEAGE. The entire CDR3 protein reads CASSPRRQGEAGEQYF.

This clone has at least ten counts. The read terminates 3 residues ahead of where the CDR3 ends, so the germline J gene completes it. This chain connects TRBV30 to TRBJ1-4, with D possibly matching TRBD1 (6 bases). V dropped 0 bases and J dropped 0 bases, with 11 bases sitting between them. The CDR3 extends over 16 amino acids. From germline, CDR1 is GTSNPN and CDR2 SVGIG (reference sequence). The CDR3 loop is CAWSVTGIATNEKLFF. The DNA read from the CDR3 is TGTGCCTGGAGTGTAACAGGGATTGCAACTAATGAAAAA. Using reference TRBV30 and TRBJ1-4 for the parts outside the CDR3, the full variable domain is SQTIHQWPATLVQPVGSPLSLECTVEGTSNPNLYWYRQAAGRGLQLLFYSVGIGQISSEVPQNLSASRPQDRQFILSSKKLLLSDSGFYLCAWSVTGIATNEKLFFGSGTQLSVL.

This clone was seen only a few times. CDR3 DNA, as far as it was read: TGCGCCAGCAGCTCGGGACTAGCGGAAGAGACG. Protein product: CASSSGLAEET. The whole CDR3 protein reads CASSSGLAEETQYF. The V gene is TRBV5-1, the J gene TRBJ2-3; the match to TRBD2 covers 11 bases. The DNA ends 3 residues before the CDR3 does, and the rest of the CDR3 is filled in from the germline J gene. CDR3 size: 14 residues. Germline V gives CDR1 SGHRS, CDR2 YFSETQ. The variable domain in full, with the rest retrieved from reference TRBV5-1 and TRBJ2-3, is KAGVTQTPRYLIKTRGQQVTLSCSPISGHRSVSWYQQTPGQGLQFLFEYFSETQRNKGNFPGRFSGRQFSNSRSEMNVSTLELGDSALYLCASSSGLAEETQYFGPGTRLTVL.

Ten or more counts support this clone. The sequenced fragment ends 3 residues before the CDR3 boundary, so the rest is inferred from the germline J gene. V usage is TRBV2 and J usage is TRBJ2-7; D is undetermined. With 6 bases removed from V and 0 bases from J, the gap between germline ends came to 15 bases. This CDR3 has 15 amino acids. Germline CDR1 is SNHLY and CDR2 is FYNNEI. The sequenced part of the CDR3 DNA is TGTGCCAGCAGCCCCAGGAGCACCAGCTCCTACGAG. Translated: CASSPRSTSSYE. In full, the CDR3 reads CASSPRSTSSYEQYF.

This clone was detected ten times or more. CDR3 sequence: CASSSQTSGRGTGELFF. Incomplete CDR3 DNA: TGCGCCAGCAGCTCCCAGACTAGCGGGAGAGGTACCGGGGAG. The chain carries TRBV5-1 and TRBJ2-2; TRBD2 matches at 12 bases. The read stops 3 residues short of the end of the CDR3; the missing end is completed from the germline J gene. From germline, CDR1 is SGHRS and CDR2 YFSETQ. V lost 3 bases to trimming and J lost 5 bases; unmatched junction nucleotides: 8. The CDR3 consists of 17 residues.

This clone was counted at least ten times. The read terminates 3 residues ahead of where the CDR3 ends, so the germline J gene completes it. V and J are TRBV29-1 and TRBJ2-7; perhaps TRBD2 as D (7 bases). Between the trimmed V and J ends, which lost 3 bases and 6 bases, there was a span of 24 bases. Germline V gene sequence: CDR1 SQVTM, CDR2 ANQGSEA. The CDR3 runs to 16 residues. CDR3 loop: CSVDGWGGHNHPEQYF. Incomplete CDR3 DNA: TGCAGCGTTGACGGGTGGGGGGGACATAACCACCCCGAG.

This clone was observed a handful of times. The CDR3 end falls 3 residues outside the read, so it is completed with the germline J gene. V usage is TRBV30 and J usage is TRBJ2-7; 10 nucleotides agree with TRBD1. Looked up from germline, CDR1 is GTSNPN and CDR2 is SVGIG (reference sequence). V trimming: 5 bases; J trimming: 3 bases; junction bases outside the gene matches: 4. The CDR3 length is 13 residues. Here the CDR3 reads CAWDGQGVYEQYF. Partial CDR3 DNA: TGTGCCTGGGACGGACAGGGGGTCTACGAG.

This clone was recorded many times. The read stops 3 residues short of the end of the CDR3; the missing end is completed from the germline J gene. The J gene is TRBJ2-2, the V gene TRBV5-1, with 7 nucleotides matching TRBD1. CDR3 length: 16 amino acids. Germline loops: CDR1 SGHRS, CDR2 YFSETQ. Trimming at V came to 0 bases and at J to 6 bases, leaving 8 bases not matched to a gene. The covered CDR3 bases are TGCGCCAGCAGCTTGGATAAAGGGGGCGACGCCGGGGAG. Translation: CASSLDKGGDAGE. The whole CDR3 protein reads CASSLDKGGDAGELFF.

Remarks on this clone: The CDR3 end falls 3 residues outside the read, so it is completed with the germline J gene. The chain joins TRBV6-4 to TRBJ2-1; D is perhaps TRBD2 (6 bases). Looked up from germline, CDR1 is MRHNA and CDR2 is SNTAGT. The CDR3 extends over 16 amino acids. V lost 6 bases and J 3 bases, leaving 18 bases between the germline ends. This CDR3 reads CASSGTPGLRYNEQFF. The sequenced part of the CDR3 DNA is TGTGCCAGCAGCGGTACACCGGGACTCCGCTACAATGAG.

This clone was seen at least ten times. Read sequence stops 3 residues before the CDR3 end, and the germline J gene provides the missing end. This sequence joins TRBV5-1 and TRBJ1-2, with D possibly being TRBD1 (5 bases). Trimming pared 0 bases from V and 7 bases from J, leaving 28 bases between. The CDR3 sequence is 19 residues long. CDR1 is SGHRS and CDR2 is YFSETQ in the germline V gene. CDR3 sequence: CASSLDGFGPLSGASGYTF. The covered CDR3 bases are TGCGCCAGCAGCTTGGACGGGTTTGGGCCCCTAAGCGGGGCTTCTGGC.

This clone was counted only a few times. From the germline J gene comes the end of the CDR3, since the read stops 3 residues before it. The V call is TRBV30, the J call TRBJ1-2; D may be TRBD1 (5 bases). The CDR3 sequence is 13 residues long. CDR1 GTSNPN and CDR2 SVGIG come from the germline V gene (reference sequence). The CDR3 loop reads CACPGTSGGSYTF. The CDR3 DNA, read in part, is TGTGCCTGTCCCGGGACTAGCGGAGGATCT. The variable domain in full, with the rest retrieved from reference TRBV30 and TRBJ1-2, is SQTIHQWPATLVQPVGSPLSLECTVEGTSNPNLYWYRQAAGRGLQLLFYSVGIGQISSEVPQNLSASRPQDRQFILSSKKLLLSDSGFYLCACPGTSGGSYTFGSGTRLTVV.

At least ten counts were recorded for this clone. The chain's CDR3 is CASSATAQIYEQYF. The DNA read from the CDR3 is TGTGCCAGCAGTGCGACCGCACAGATATACGAG. The chain joins TRBV6-1 to TRBJ2-7; D gene uncertain. Read sequence stops 3 residues before the CDR3 end, and the germline J gene provides the missing end. V lost 4 bases and J lost 4, with 14 bases in between. Per germline, CDR1 MNHNS and CDR2 SASEGT. This CDR3 comprises 14 residues.

At least ten counts were recorded for this clone. The CDR3 end falls 3 residues outside the read, so it is completed with the germline J gene. The chain links TRBV7-6 to TRBJ1-1, with D possibly TRBD1 on 6 matching bases. Trimming took off 4 bases at V and 0 bases at J, with 15 bases between the two ends. Per the germline V gene, CDR1 is SGHVS and CDR2 is FNYEAQ. This CDR3 has 16 amino acids. This CDR3 is CASSSDTGTMNTEAFF. Partial CDR3 DNA: TGTGCCAGCAGCTCAGACACCGGGACAATGAACACTGAA.

This clone was detected many times. The CDR3 end falls 3 residues outside the read, so it is completed with the germline J gene. The chain is built from TRBV18 and TRBJ2-5; D is perhaps TRBD1 (6 bases). Looked up from germline, CDR1 is KGHSH and CDR2 is LQKENI. The V end lost 8 bases, the J end lost 4 bases, and 14 bases lay between the germline ends. The CDR3 length is 13 residues. The CDR3 loop is CASTGTGLETQYF. The sequenced part of the CDR3 DNA is TGTGCCAGCACCGGCACAGGGCTAGAGACC. Together with reference TRBV18 and TRBJ2-5, the CDR3 gives the full variable domain: NAGVMQNPRHLVRRRGQEARLRCSPMKGHSHVYWYRQLPEEGLKFMVYLQKENIIDESGMPKERFSAEFPKEGPSILRIQQVVRGDSAAYFCASTGTGLETQYFGPGTRLLVL.

In this sample, this clone turned up many times. With the read ending 3 residues before the CDR3 end, the germline J gene is used to fill in that end. The rearrangement links TRBV29-1 to TRBJ2-7; 9 nucleotides align to TRBD1. The V gene's germline CDR1 is SQVTM and CDR2 ANQGSEA. V lost 7 bases, J lost 6 bases, and 7 bases stayed unmatched. The CDR3 length is 12 residues. The CDR3 loop is CSAAGTGSEQYF. The DNA read from the CDR3 is TGCAGCGCTGCCGGGACAGGGAGCGAG.